This T cell receptor beta chain was identified during a study of cytomegalovirus exposure and HLA in healthy donors. Overall study findings and caveats: In vitro, three CMV-associated chains proved specific for CMV antigens. Upon later analysis, HLA-associated TCR beta chains proved more clonally expanded than other, equally common chains.

In the PCR, 60 Vbeta and 13 Jbeta primers were used. Repertoires were generated with immunoSEQ multiplex PCR, while TCRdb's copy carries only in-frame clones and drops some. The repertoire holds 80,000 to 90,000 clones, 75% seen once, with roughly 2% in the top ten. This clone has a handful of counts. Its antigen is currently unknown. The CDR3 runs to 14 residues. Germline values: CDR1 MGHRA, CDR2 YSYEKL. The V end lost 2 bases, the J end lost 9 bases, and 14 bases lay between the germline ends. Input material: PBMCs. The chain joins TRBV4-1 to TRBJ1-5; D unclear. The source of this sequence is a man aged 40-49 years in good health and CMV-seronegative. DNA for the CDR3: TGCGCCAGCAGCCAACACCCGACGGAGTTGCCCCAGCATTTT. Its protein is CASSQHPTELPQHF.